This TCR beta chain was profiled in a study of T cells in narcolepsy. Overall study: Enrolled donors included narcolepsy type 1 or type 2 patients and healthy controls.

Study results and limitations: Some memory CD4+ repertoires had no autoreactive clone sequences. Healthy controls reportedly lacked the autoreactive clonotypes serially found in patients' blood.

J gave up 8 bases and V 2 bases, and 4 bases lay outside the gene matches. Per the germline V gene, CDR1 is SGHNT and CDR2 is YYREEE (reference sequence). The CDR3 consists of 15 residues. This clone was seen only a few times. Its antigen remains unidentified. The repertoire was sequenced with immunoSEQ multiplex PCR; TCRdb's copy has only in-frame clones and lacks some. The sample yields some 19,000 clones, 85% to 90% seen once. Sequences were obtained from memory (CD45RA-) CD4+ T cells from blood. The sequence came from a human donor in good health. V usage is TRBV5-4 and J usage is TRBJ1-6; 10 bases are shared with TRBD1. The CDR3 sequence is CASSFRTGGDSPLHF. CDR3 nucleotide sequence: TGTGCCAGCAGCTTTCGGACAGGGGGGGATTCACCCCTCCACTTT.